The clone carrying this T cell receptor beta chain came up a few times. The antigen remains unidentified. Subjects with ophthalmopathy showed a Clinical Activity Score no lower than 3, a NOSPECS grade no lower than 4, and a duration shorter than 3 months. Reasons for excluding patients were uncontrolled infection, other autoimmune disease, pregnancy or lactation. Amplification yielded TCR beta CDR3 regions, with RNA transcripts as the source. RT-PCR in the first round (using the HTBI primer set) targeted the TCR CDR3. TCRdb itself ran the multiplex PCR reads through MiXCR, one entry per CDR3 protein. The sample lists 500,000 or so distinct CDR3 sequences, more than 15% occurring once. The sample is drawn from a study of T cells in Graves' hyperthyroidism and ophthalmopathy. Whole-study findings and limits: Ophthalmopathy stood apart from stable hyperthyroidism in a 13 V-J model. Most expanded thyroid clonotypes above 0.001 recurred in blood.

V was pared by 2 bases and J by 5 bases, with 13 bases of the junction left unmatched. The CDR3 contains 17 residues. Per the germline V gene, CDR1 is DFQATT and CDR2 is SNEGSKA (reference sequence). This TCR was recovered from a woman in her 30s with Graves' ophthalmopathy. Sequencing was carried out using blood. The chain recombines TRBV20-1 with TRBJ2-7, with 12 bases matching TRBD1. CDR3 in amino acids: CSARPPSGTGGRDEQYF. The CDR3 DNA sequence: TGCAGTGCTAGACCCCCCTCCGGGACAGGGGGCCGGGACGAGCAGTACTTC.